This TCR beta chain was found in a study of T cell changes during pregnancy in multiple sclerosis. This CDR3 contains 15 residues. Germline V gene lookup returns CDR1 SGHAT and CDR2 FQDESV (reference sequence). Trimming took 8 bases from V and 0 from J, leaving 16 bases between them. This clone came up once. Sequencing was performed with immunoSEQ multiplex PCR; in TCRdb, only in-frame clones are kept and a portion is missing. The table lists roughly 11,000 clones, around 94% of them singletons. The chain uses TRBV11-1 and TRBJ1-1; no clear D. The clonotype was recovered from a female donor with multiple sclerosis, enrolled in a pregnancy study. This specimen was CD4+ T cells from peripheral blood mononuclear cells, taken before pregnancy. DNA of the CDR3: TGTGCCAGCTCACAAAAGGTGGGCATGAACACTGAAGCTTTCTTT. Translation gives CASSQKVGMNTEAFF. Drawing the rest from reference TRBV11-1 and TRBJ1-1, the complete variable domain is EAEVAQSPRYKITEKSQAVAFWCDPISGHATLYWYRQILGQGPELLVQFQDESVVDDSQLPKDRFSAERLKGVDSTLKIQPAELGDSAMYLCASSQKVGMNTEAFFGQGTRLTVV.